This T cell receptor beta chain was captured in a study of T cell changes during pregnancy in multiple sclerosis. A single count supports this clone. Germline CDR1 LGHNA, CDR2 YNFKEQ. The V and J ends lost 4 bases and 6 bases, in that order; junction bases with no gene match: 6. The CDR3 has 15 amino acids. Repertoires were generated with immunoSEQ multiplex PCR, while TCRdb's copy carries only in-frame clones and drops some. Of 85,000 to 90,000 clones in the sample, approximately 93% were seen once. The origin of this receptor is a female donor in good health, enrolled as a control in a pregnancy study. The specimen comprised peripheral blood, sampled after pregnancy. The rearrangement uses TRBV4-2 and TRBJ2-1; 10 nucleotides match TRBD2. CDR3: CASSLLRTSGNEQFF. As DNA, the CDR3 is TGTGCCAGCAGCCTACTAAGGACTAGCGGCAATGAGCAGTTCTTC.